The 12 T cell receptor beta chains in this list originate from one sample, sequenced in a study of STAT5B mutations in CD4+ large granular lymphocyte leukemia. Some clones are missing from TCRdb's copy, which holds only in-frame ones; the method was immunoSEQ multiplex PCR. The sample includes tens of thousands of clones, around 80% of them seen just once. The sequenced material came from CD4+ T cells from blood buffy coats. Receptors originate from a human donor in good health.

The chain recombines TRBV18 with TRBJ1-4, with D perhaps TRBD1 (6 bases). CDR1 and CDR2 (germline): KGHSH, LQKENI. V gave up 3 bases and J gave up 4 bases, with 15 bases separating them. The CDR3 runs 16 residues. DNA of the CDR3: TGTGCCAGCTCACCCCTAAGTACAGGGAATAATGAAAAACTGTTTTTT. This sequence encodes CASSPLSTGNNEKLFF. Variable domain in full (rest from reference TRBV18 and TRBJ1-4): NAGVMQNPRHLVRRRGQEARLRCSPMKGHSHVYWYRQLPEEGLKFMVYLQKENIIDESGMPKERFSAEFPKEGPSILRIQQVVRGDSAAYFCASSPLSTGNNEKLFFGSGTQLSVL.

As regards this clone: One end of the junction is discordant with germline, which a read error may explain. The V call is TRBV7-9, the J call TRBJ2-1, with 9 bases lining up with TRBD1. Germline assignment: CDR1 SEHNR and CDR2 FQNEAQ (reference sequence). CDR3 length: 14 amino acids. CDR3: CASSLMGSGDREVF. CDR3 nucleotide sequence: TGTGCCAGCAGCTTAATGGGATCGGGGGACAGGGAGGTCTTC.

V is TRBV7-2 and J is TRBJ1-5; D is unclear. The germline V gene encodes CDR1 SGHTA and CDR2 FQGNSA. The CDR3 covers 15 residues. With 3 bases removed from V and 0 bases from J, the gap between germline ends came to 9 bases. The CDR3 loop reads CASSLGSHSNQPQHF. CDR3 DNA: TGTGCCAGCAGCTTGGGGAGCCATAGCAATCAGCCCCAGCATTTT.

The genes are TRBV5-4 and TRBJ1-2; 8 nucleotides agree with TRBD1. After removal of 5 bases from V and 3 bases from J, the junction contained 3 bases not matched to a gene. Germline V lookup: CDR1 SGHNT, CDR2 YYREEE (reference sequence). There are 13 residues in the CDR3. In nucleotides, the CDR3 is TGTGCCAGCAGACCGGACAGGGACTATGGCTACACCTTC. Translating it yields CASRPDRDYGYTF.

This clone turned up a few times. V is TRBV7-2 and J is TRBJ1-1; the match to TRBD1 covers 7 bases. Germline V gene sequence: CDR1 SGHTA, CDR2 FQGNSA. This CDR3 has 14 amino acids. The J segment lost 4 bases and the V segment lost 4 bases, leaving 6 bases of the junction unmatched. The CDR3 DNA is TGTGCCAGCAGCTCATACAGGGGCAGCACTGAAGCTTTCTTT. Translating it yields CASSSYRGSTEAFF.

In DNA form, the CDR3 reads TGTGCCAGCAGCTTGAAGTACCGATATAATTCACCCCTCCACTTT. Residues: CASSLKYRYNSPLHF. V and J are TRBV5-4 and TRBJ1-6; unclear D gene. The CDR3 consists of 15 residues. V dropped 1 base and J dropped 4 bases, with 9 bases sitting between them. CDR1 and CDR2 from the germline V gene are SGHNT and YYREEE (reference sequence).

The table lists this clone with a few counts. V and J are TRBV2 and TRBJ2-7; D remains ambiguous. V shed 3 bases and J shed 8 bases, with 5 bases lying between them. Looked up from germline, CDR1 is SNHLY and CDR2 is FYNNEI. The CDR3 length is 10 residues. The CDR3 protein is CASSEVKQYF. The DNA for the CDR3 is TGTGCCAGCAGTGAGGTGAAGCAGTACTTC. Drawing the rest from reference TRBV2 and TRBJ2-7, the complete variable domain is EPEVTQTPSHQVTQMGQEVILRCVPISNHLYFYWYRQILGQKVEFLVSFYNNEISEKSEIFDDQFSVERPDGSNFTLKIRSTKLEDSAMYFCASSEVKQYFGPGTRLTVT.

The chain employs TRBV9 and TRBJ2-1; 13 bases are a match to TRBD2. J was trimmed by 9 bases and V by 0 bases; bases with no gene match: 12. Germline assignment: CDR1 SGDLS and CDR2 YYNGEE. The CDR3 is 18 residues long. CDR3 in amino acids: CASSVGLTSGGAFGEQFF. The CDR3 DNA is TGTGCCAGCAGCGTAGGCTTAACTAGCGGGGGGGCTTTCGGTGAGCAGTTCTTC.

This clone turned up a few times. The chain couples TRBV18 to TRBJ2-2; tentatively, D is TRBD1 or TRBD2 (5 bases each). CDR3 size: 15 residues. Germline V CDR1 and CDR2: KGHSH, LQKENI. Trimming cost V 2 bases and J 5 bases, with 12 bases left between them. CDR3 DNA: TGTGCCAGCTCACCAGGGACGACGAGAACCGGGGAGCTGTTTTTT. It specifies CASSPGTTRTGELFF.

This chain joins TRBV18 and TRBJ1-2; tentative D call: TRBD1 (5 bases). Deletions cut 3 bases from V and 4 bases from J, with 12 bases between. CDR3 length equals 14 residues. The V gene's germline CDR1 is KGHSH and CDR2 LQKENI. The chain's CDR3 is CASSPTGRSYGYTF. The CDR3 DNA is TGTGCCAGCTCACCTACGGGACGGAGCTATGGCTACACCTTC.

The V call is TRBV5-1, the J call TRBJ2-7; possibly TRBD1 or TRBD2 for D (5 bases each). Germline values: CDR1 SGHRS, CDR2 YFSETQ. There are 17 residues in the CDR3. V lost 4 bases and J 2 bases, leaving 22 bases between the germline ends. CDR3 sequence reads: CASSRMAAPGPTYEQYF. The CDR3 DNA sequence: TGCGCCAGCAGCCGGATGGCTGCCCCGGGGCCAACCTACGAGCAGTACTTC.

The rearrangement links TRBV7-9 to TRBJ2-7; possibly TRBD1 or TRBD2 for D (6 bases each). CDR3 length equals 13 residues. Trimming left V 6 bases short and J 2 bases short, with 11 bases between. Germline V lookup: CDR1 SEHNR, CDR2 FQNEAQ (reference sequence). The DNA for the CDR3 is TGTGCCAGCAGTGGAGGGGGAACCTACGAGCAGTACTTC. Its protein product is CASSGGGTYEQYF.